Below, 29 T cell receptor beta chains from the same sample are listed, as sequenced in a study of T cells in Graves' hyperthyroidism and ophthalmopathy. From RNA transcripts, TCR beta CDR3 regions were amplified. The HTBI primer set drove a first-round RT-PCR of the TCR CDR3. One entry per CDR3 protein, called by TCRdb with MiXCR from the multiplex PCR reads. The data contain around 600,000 distinct CDR3 sequences, 14% of them singletons. The specimen sequenced was blood. All receptors derive from a woman in her fifties or sixties with Graves' ophthalmopathy.

This clonotype has ten or more counts. The CDR3 region has the DNA TGCGCCAGCAGCCCGTACGAGAGGAACACTGAAGCTTTCTTT. This gives the protein CASSPYERNTEAFF. The V gene is TRBV5-1, the J gene TRBJ1-1; no reliable D call. V was shortened by 4 bases and J by 1 base, with 11 bases between the two germline ends. CDR3 length equals 14 residues. CDR1 and CDR2 (germline): SGHRS, YFSETQ.

This clonotype was counted between two and nine times. The chain joins TRBV5-1 to TRBJ1-2, with no clear D. Trimming took 0 bases from V and 2 from J, leaving 11 bases between them. Germline V gene lookup returns CDR1 SGHRS and CDR2 YFSETQ. The CDR3 sequence is 15 residues long. DNA for the CDR3: TGCGCCAGCAGCTTGGATGGGGTCGGAAACTATGGCTACACCTTC. Residues: CASSLDGVGNYGYTF.

Comment on this clonotype: The missing conserved phenylalanine or tryptophan at the end of this CDR3 makes a read error likely. The CDR3 reads CASSPGPRSYNEQFS. As DNA, the CDR3 is TGTGCCAGCAGCCCGGGACCCCGCTCCTACAATGAGCAGTTCTCC. The chain has TRBV12-3 or TRBV12-4 and TRBJ2-1; D possibly matches TRBD1 or TRBD2 (5 bases each). The V and J ends lost 6 bases and 0 bases respectively, with 12 bases between them. The CDR3 loop spans 15 amino acids.

The table lists this clonotype with many counts. The genes are TRBV7-3 and TRBJ1-1; maybe TRBD1 (5 bases). V was cut by 2 bases and J by 7 bases, with 17 bases left in between. Looked up from germline, CDR1 is SGHTA and CDR2 is FQGTGA. The length of the CDR3 is 15 residues. The CDR3 spells CASSLGRPGDSEAFF. For the CDR3, the DNA is TGTGCCAGCAGCTTAGGGAGGCCGGGAGACAGTGAAGCTTTCTTT.

This clonotype was picked up many times. The chain carries TRBV20-1 and TRBJ2-1; TRBD2 might be the D (6 bases). Germline CDR1 reads DFQATT; CDR2 reads SNEGSKA (reference sequence). The CDR3 runs to 16 residues. As DNA, the CDR3 is TGCAGCACAACCGTTCCGGCGGGAAGGGCCTACAATGAGCAGTTCTTC. Encoded protein: CSTTVPAGRAYNEQFF.

There are many counts of this clonotype. The chain uses TRBV7-2 and TRBJ2-7; 10 nucleotides match TRBD2. The V segment lost 4 bases and the J segment 1 base; nucleotides outside the gene matches: 4. Germline V gene lookup returns CDR1 SGHTA and CDR2 FQGNSA. This CDR3 has 15 amino acids. Here the CDR3 reads CASSSTSGRSYEQYF. As DNA, the CDR3 is TGTGCCAGCAGCTCGACTAGCGGGCGATCCTACGAGCAGTACTTC.

The sample holds many counts of this clonotype. The chain links TRBV7-3 to TRBJ2-3, with TRBD2 matching 14 bases. After removal of 1 base from V and 6 bases from J, the junction contained 0 bases not matched to a gene. The CDR3 has 15 residues. CDR1 is SGHTA and CDR2 is FQGTGA in the germline V gene. CDR3 loop: CASSLRTSGRDTQYF. The CDR3 DNA reads as TGTGCCAGCAGCTTAAGGACTAGCGGGAGGGATACGCAGTATTTT.

The chain is built from TRBV28 and TRBJ1-1; D ambiguous. Germline V gene data show CDR1 as MDHEN and CDR2 as SYDVKM. The CDR3 consists of 14 residues. The V gene lost 5 bases and the J gene lost 7 bases, with 17 bases spanning the gap. CDR3 DNA sequence: TGTGCCAGCAGTCCCCACCTTGAACAACGTGAAGCTTTCTTT. Amino acids: CASSPHLEQREAFF.

This clonotype was detected ten times or more. The chain links TRBV11-3 to TRBJ2-5; possible D gene TRBD1, 5 bases. Between the trimmed V and J ends, which lost 1 base and 4 bases, there was a span of 13 bases. Germline V gives CDR1 SGHNT, CDR2 YENEEA. This CDR3 contains 15 residues. CDR3 bases: TGTGCCAGCAGCTTAGCTTTGACAGTCGGAGAGACCCAGTACTTC. Translated: CASSLALTVGETQYF.

This clonotype was seen repeatedly, ten times or more. For the CDR3, the DNA is TGCAGTGTCAGGGGTATTAACAATGAGCAGTTCTTC. It translates to CSVRGINNEQFF. The chain combines TRBV20-1 with TRBJ2-1, with D perhaps TRBD1 (6 bases). Per germline, CDR1 DFQATT and CDR2 SNEGSKA (reference sequence). There are 12 residues in the CDR3. The germline V and J ends were trimmed by 7 bases and 5 bases, with 12 bases remaining between them.

The CDR3, as DNA: TGTGCTAGTGGTTTGGTACCGGACTCTGGAAACACCATATATTTT. This codes for CASGLVPDSGNTIYF. This chain links TRBV12-5 with TRBJ1-3, with unresolved D. The V end lost 0 bases, the J end lost 0 bases, and 6 bases lay between the germline ends. The germline V gene encodes CDR1 LGHNT and CDR2 FRNRAP. The CDR3 loop spans 15 amino acids. The full variable domain, its missing parts supplied by reference TRBV12-5 and TRBJ1-3, is DARVTQTPRHKVTEMGQEVTMRCQPILGHNTVFWYRQTMMQGLELLAYFRNRAPLDDSGMPKDRFSAEMPDATLATLKIQPSEPRDSAVYFCASGLVPDSGNTIYFGEGSWLTVV.

This sequence joins TRBV6-2 or TRBV6-3 and TRBJ2-1, with 14 bases lining up with TRBD2. Germline loops: CDR1 MNHEY, CDR2 SVGEGT. The CDR3 is 18 amino acids. With V trimmed by 1 base and J by 6 bases, 8 bases remained unmatched. The chain's CDR3 is CASSYFFTGTSGSNEQFF. In nucleotides, the CDR3 is TGTGCCAGCAGTTACTTTTTTACCGGGACTAGCGGGAGCAATGAGCAGTTCTTC.

In this sample, this clonotype turned up many times. The chain joins TRBV6-1 to TRBJ2-1, with 7 bases fitting TRBD1. CDR3 size: 14 residues. J lost 6 bases, V lost 5 bases, and 7 bases had no gene match. The V gene's germline CDR1 is MNHNS and CDR2 SASEGT. CDR3 bases: TGTGCCAGCAGTCCTCACGACAGGGTCAATGAGCAGTTCTTC. This codes for CASSPHDRVNEQFF.

This clonotype was detected many times. The chain joins TRBV7-9 to TRBJ1-1; D is undetermined. From germline, CDR1 is SEHNR and CDR2 FQNEAQ (reference sequence). Trimming left V 4 bases short and J 3 bases short, with 18 bases between. This CDR3 has 16 residues. For the CDR3, the DNA is TGTGCCAGCAGCTCAGAGCTGGTGGGGAGAGACACTGAAGCTTTCTTT. Translating it yields CASSSELVGRDTEAFF.

This clonotype was observed at least ten times. This chain connects TRBV7-8 to TRBJ1-1; no reliable D call. Germline-derived CDR1 and CDR2 are SGHVS and FQNEAQ. Trimming stripped 0 bases from V and 0 bases from J, with 14 bases between. This CDR3 region has 17 residues. In DNA form, the CDR3 reads TGTGCCAGCAGCTTAGCTTGGCCGGGAAACATGAACACTGAAGCTTTCTTT. It specifies CASSLAWPGNMNTEAFF. Together with reference TRBV7-8 and TRBJ1-1, the CDR3 gives the full variable domain: GAGVSQSPRYKVAKRGQDVALRCDPISGHVSLFWYQQALGQGPEFLTYFQNEAQLDKSGLPSDRFFAERPEGSVSTLKIQRTQQEDSAVYLCASSLAWPGNMNTEAFFGQGTRLTVV.

This clonotype has only a few counts. This chain links TRBV12-3 or TRBV12-4 with TRBJ1-5, with no clear D. Trimming took off 2 bases at V and 1 base at J, with 9 bases between the two ends. This CDR3 is built from 15 residues. CDR3 sequence (DNA): TGTGCCAGCAGTTTATTGGGCAGGAGCAATCAGCCCCAGCATTTT. The encoded protein is CASSLLGRSNQPQHF.

This clonotype was picked up one time. A much bigger clone sits one base away, suggesting this may be a read error. The chain carries TRBV20-1 and TRBJ2-1, with D uncertain. TRBJ2-7 explains the end of the DNA better; the J call may be wrong. This CDR3 region has 15 residues. CDR1 is DFQATT, CDR2 SNEGSKA, per germline (reference sequence). CDR3 amino acids: CSASRDARAYNEQYF. For the CDR3, the DNA is TGCAGTGCTAGTAGGGATGCTAGGGCCTACAATGAGCAGTACTTC.

This clonotype was seen many times. This chain joins TRBV7-8 and TRBJ2-3; 7 bases are a match to TRBD2. J lost 3 bases, V lost 4 bases, and 10 bases had no gene match. Germline CDR1 reads SGHVS; CDR2 reads FQNEAQ. The CDR3 sequence is 16 residues long. CDR3 in DNA: TGTGCCAGCAGCTCCAGCGCGGGAGTCGGTACAGATACGCAGTATTTT. Protein: CASSSSAGVGTDTQYF.

This clonotype occurred many times. The chain has TRBV12-3 or TRBV12-4 and TRBJ2-3; TRBD2 aligns across 14 bases. The CDR3 runs 18 residues. The ends lost 0 bases at V and 5 bases at J; junction bases unmatched: 7. The CDR3 DNA follows: TGTGCCAGCAGTTTAGCGCGGGGACTAGCGGGAGATCAAGATACGCAGTATTTT. This translates into CASSLARGLAGDQDTQYF.

This clonotype was observed at least ten times. The rearrangement links TRBV7-3 to TRBJ2-1; 9 nucleotides line up with TRBD2. Looked up from germline, CDR1 is SGHTA and CDR2 is FQGTGA. With 0 bases clipped from V and 8 bases from J, the junction kept 11 bases outside the gene matches. The CDR3 spans 17 residues. CDR3 bases: TGTGCCAGCAGCTTAACGGGCGGGAGGGGAGGTTACTATGAGCAGTTCTTC. It codes for CASSLTGGRGGYYEQFF.

Of note for this clonotype: Possible read error: a much larger clone is one base away. The chain has TRBV28 and TRBJ2-7; D is undetermined. The V and J ends lost 8 bases and 2 bases respectively, with 16 bases between them. The CDR3 runs to 14 residues. Per the germline V gene, CDR1 is MDHEN and CDR2 is SYDVKM. This CDR3 is CASQTATVAYEQYF. The CDR3 DNA sequence: TGTGCCAGCCAAACCGCCACTGTTGCCTACGAGCAGTACTTC.

The table lists this clonotype with a few counts. This chain links TRBV15 with TRBJ1-1; D gene ambiguous. Germline V CDR1 and CDR2: LNHNV, YYDKDF (reference sequence). V lost 0 bases and J 1 base, leaving 3 bases between the germline ends. This CDR3 spans 13 amino acids. The CDR3 DNA reads TGTGCCACCAGCAGAGAAAGGAACACTGAAGCTTTCTTT. The encoded protein is CATSRERNTEAFF.

The V call is TRBV20-1, the J call TRBJ2-1; maybe TRBD2 (6 bases). Germline V gives CDR1 DFQATT, CDR2 SNEGSKA (reference sequence). The CDR3 extends over 17 amino acids. The V end was cut by 0 bases, the J end by 0 bases, with 15 bases between. The CDR3 DNA is TGCAGTGCTAGAGATAGGGAAACGGGACTCTCCTACAATGAGCAGTTCTTC. Its protein is CSARDRETGLSYNEQFF.

In its sample, this clonotype was seen many times. V usage is TRBV2 and J usage is TRBJ2-1; perhaps TRBD2 as D (6 bases). This CDR3 spans 15 amino acids. The V end was cut by 2 bases, the J end by 0 bases, with 8 bases between. CDR1 and CDR2 from the germline V gene are SNHLY and FYNNEI. The CDR3 nucleotides are TGTGCCAGCAGTGAATACGGGAGCTCCTACAATGAGCAGTTCTTC. It codes for CASSEYGSSYNEQFF.

There are many counts of this clonotype. This chain connects TRBV28 to TRBJ2-1, with TRBD2 matching 10 bases. Germline lookup yields CDR1 MDHEN and CDR2 SYDVKM. V lost 4 bases to trimming and J lost 0 bases; unmatched junction nucleotides: 15. The CDR3 sequence is 20 residues long. CDR3 in DNA: TGTGCCAGCAGTTCCATCCGGAGACTAGCGGGTGCGCTCTCCTACAATGAGCAGTTCTTC. Residues: CASSSIRRLAGALSYNEQFF.

The chain uses TRBV4-3 and TRBJ2-5; the D gene could be TRBD1 or TRBD2 (6 bases each). Looked up from germline, CDR1 is LGHNA and CDR2 is YSLEER. Trimming removed 1 base at V and 4 bases at J, with 13 bases between. The CDR3 is 15 residues long. The CDR3 loop reads CASSQGGAEIETQYF. The DNA for the CDR3 is TGCGCCAGCAGCCAAGGGGGGGCTGAGATAGAGACCCAGTACTTC.

The rearrangement joins TRBV28 to TRBJ2-7; 12 bases are shared with TRBD2. Germline V gene lookup returns CDR1 MDHEN and CDR2 SYDVKM. V was pared by 2 bases and J by 1 base, with 6 bases of the junction left unmatched. This CDR3 comprises 17 residues. As DNA, the CDR3 is TGTGCCAGCAGTTTAAGGACTAGCGGGATGTTATCCTACGAGCAGTACTTC. Its protein product is CASSLRTSGMLSYEQYF.

This clonotype was detected ten times or more. J is TRBJ1-1 and V is TRBV20-1, with a tentative D call TRBD1 (5 bases). Trimming took 6 bases from V and 4 from J, leaving 12 bases between them. CDR1 is DFQATT, CDR2 SNEGSKA, per germline (reference sequence). The CDR3 sequence is 12 residues long. Here the CDR3 reads CSATAGPTEAFF. DNA of the CDR3: TGCAGTGCCACCGCAGGGCCCACTGAAGCTTTCTTT.

This clonotype came up many times. The chain couples TRBV20-1 to TRBJ2-1; 10 bases match TRBD2. Germline loops: CDR1 DFQATT, CDR2 SNEGSKA (reference sequence). The junction had 3 bases not matched to a gene; V was cut back by 1 base and J by 3 bases. The CDR3 has 15 residues. The CDR3 coding sequence is TGCAGTGCTAGAGTAGCGGGAGGATTCTACAATGAGCAGTTCTTC. It encodes CSARVAGGFYNEQFF.